Listed below are T cell receptor beta chains from one sample, sequenced in a study of blood T cell repertoires in COVID-19. Only in-frame clones appear in the TCRdb table, and some are missing; sequencing was by immunoSEQ multiplex PCR. The sample lists under 300,000 clones; roughly 86% were seen once. Sequencing was performed on PBMCs or T cells enriched from blood (not recorded which). These TCRs come from a woman aged 55 to 70 who had recovered from COVID-19. Both conserved end residues are part of each CDR3. D genes are given only for firm matches. Expanded clones are given a class, and other clones once, few, many or no size at all.

V	size	length	J	D	CDR3	DNA
TRBV28	NA	16	TRBJ2-3	NA	CASSLMGGVSTDTQYF	TGTGCCAGCAGTTTAATGGGCGGGGTAAGCACAGATACGCAGTATTTT
TRBV3-1/TRBV3-2	NA	17	TRBJ2-2	TRBD2	CASSQISSGTLSGELFF	TGTGCCAGCAGCCAAATTTCGAGCGGGACTTTATCCGGGGAGCTGTTTTTT
TRBV3-1/TRBV3-2	NA	13	TRBJ1-5	NA	CASSMDRGQPQHF	TGTGCCAGCAGCATGGACAGAGGGCAGCCCCAGCATTTT
TRBV29-1	NA	12	TRBJ1-4	NA	CSAQGDDEKLFF	TGCAGCGCACAGGGTGACGATGAAAAACTGTTTTTT
TRBV29-1	NA	12	TRBJ1-3	NA	CSVKSSGNTIYF	TGCAGCGTGAAGAGCTCTGGAAACACCATATATTTT
TRBV28	NA	13	TRBJ2-7	TRBD2	CASSPGGGNEQYF	TGTGCCAGCAGTCCTGGGGGAGGGAACGAGCAGTACTTC
TRBV11-2	once	13	TRBJ1-2	NA	CASSFWAGEGYTF	TGTGCCAGCAGCTTCTGGGCAGGGGAGGGCTACACCTTC
TRBV7-7	few	14	TRBJ2-5	NA	CASSPTSMGETQYF	TGTGCTAGCAGCCCGACTAGTATGGGAGAGACCCAGTACTTC
TRBV28	NA	14	TRBJ1-5	NA	CASSNLQGNQPQHF	TGTGCCAGCAGTAACCTTCAGGGCAATCAGCCCCAGCATTTT
TRBV12-3/TRBV12-4	NA	12	TRBJ1-1	NA	CATRRFNTEAFF	TGTGCCACTCGGCGGTTTAACACTGAAGCTTTCTTT
TRBV12-3/TRBV12-4	NA	13	TRBJ1-1	NA	CASTQAGVTEAFF	TGTGCCAGCACCCAGGCAGGGGTAACTGAAGCTTTCTTT
TRBV5-6	NA	18	TRBJ2-3	NA	CASSLAEDRQASTDTQYF	TGTGCCAGCAGCTTGGCTGAGGACAGACAGGCTAGCACAGATACGCAGTATTTT
TRBV20-1	once	11	TRBJ1-1	NA	CSAIMNTEAFF	TGCAGTGCCATCATGAACACTGAAGCTTTCTTT
TRBV20-1	few	11	TRBJ1-1	NA	CSARDLRKAFF	TGCAGTGCTAGAGATCTGAGGAAAGCTTTCTTT
TRBV15	NA	17	TRBJ2-7	TRBD1	CATSRGQGATSIGEQYF	TGTGCCACCAGCAGGGGACAGGGGGCGACCTCAATAGGGGAGCAGTACTTC
TRBV27	NA	14	TRBJ2-2	TRBD2	CASSFAGVLGELFF	TGTGCCAGCAGTTTTGCGGGGGTGCTGGGGGAGCTGTTTTTT
TRBV10-3	NA	17	TRBJ2-1	TRBD1	CAISEFGGQGARNEQFF	TGTGCCATCAGTGAGTTTGGAGGACAGGGGGCGCGAAATGAGCAGTTCTTC
TRBV7-9	NA	14	TRBJ2-3	NA	CASSLRDFTDTQYF	TGTGCCAGCAGCTTAAGGGACTTCACAGATACGCAGTATTTT
TRBV5-4	NA	12	TRBJ1-1	TRBD1	CASSSGTAEAFF	TGTGCCAGCAGCTCCGGGACAGCTGAAGCTTTCTTT
TRBV28	NA	14	TRBJ2-3	TRBD2	CASSFSGGTDTQYF	TGTGCCAGCAGTTTCAGCGGGGGCACAGATACGCAGTATTTT
TRBV4-1	once	15	TRBJ1-5	NA	CASSQDHRGREAQHF	TGCGCCAGCAGCCAAGATCATCGGGGGCGGGAGGCCCAGCATTTT
TRBV12-3/TRBV12-4	once	13	TRBJ1-1	NA	CASSRGWGTEAFF	TGTGCCAGCAGCAGGGGATGGGGCACTGAAGCTTTCTTT
TRBV7-3	once	14	TRBJ1-2	TRBD1	CASSPTGTGAGYTF	TGTGCCAGCAGCCCAACTGGGACAGGGGCGGGCTACACCTTC
TRBV7-8	NA	14	TRBJ1-1	NA	CASSSTQANTEAFF	TGTGCCAGCAGCTCCACTCAGGCGAACACTGAAGCTTTCTTT
TRBV11-2	NA	17	TRBJ2-1	TRBD2	CASSSTPGGSSYNEQFF	TGTGCCAGCAGCTCCACCCCCGGCGGGAGCTCCTACAATGAGCAGTTCTTC
TRBV30	NA	15	TRBJ1-4	NA	CAWRTRGSTNEKLFF	TGTGCCTGGAGAACGCGGGGGTCAACTAATGAAAAACTGTTTTTT
TRBV6-2/TRBV6-3	NA	14	TRBJ2-3	NA	CASSFRTGGDTQYF	TGTGCCAGCAGTTTTCGGACTGGGGGGGATACGCAGTATTTT
TRBV3-1/TRBV3-2	NA	15	TRBJ1-6	TRBD1	CASSPAGTGDSPLHF	TGTGCCAGCAGCCCTGCAGGGACAGGGGATTCACCCCTCCACTTT
TRBV27	NA	15	TRBJ1-3	TRBD1	CASSSGQGIGNTIYF	TGTGCCAGCAGTTCGGGACAGGGAATTGGAAACACCATATATTTT
TRBV5-1	NA	15	TRBJ2-3	TRBD2	CASSSTSGRSDTQYF	TGCGCCAGCAGCTCCACTAGCGGGAGGTCAGATACGCAGTATTTT
TRBV15	NA	17	TRBJ1-5	TRBD1	CATSFHALEGAGQPQHF	TGTGCCACCAGCTTTCATGCCCTAGAGGGGGCGGGTCAGCCCCAGCATTTT
TRBV5-1	NA	19	TRBJ2-3	TRBD2	CASSPPRTRLAASTDTQYF	TGCGCCAGCAGCCCTCCGAGGACTCGACTAGCGGCAAGCACAGATACGCAGTATTTT
TRBV11-2	once	12	TRBJ2-1	NA	CASSFFRHEQFF	TGTGCCAGCAGCTTCTTCAGGCATGAGCAGTTCTTC
TRBV28	NA	12	TRBJ1-6	TRBD1	CASSTGGSPLHF	TGTGCCAGCAGTACAGGGGGTTCACCCCTCCACTTT
TRBV4-2	NA	16	TRBJ2-1	NA	CASSQNLASTYNEQFF	TGTGCCAGCAGCCAAAACCTAGCTTCGACCTACAATGAGCAGTTCTTC
TRBV6-2/TRBV6-3	NA	15	TRBJ2-1	NA	CASSYGGNRYNEQFF	TGTGCCAGCAGTTATGGCGGCAATCGGTACAATGAGCAGTTCTTC
TRBV12-2	few	16	TRBJ2-1	NA	CASRLAQDSFDNEQFF	TGTGCAAGTCGCTTAGCCCAGGACTCCTTTGACAATGAGCAGTTCTTC
TRBV5-4	NA	13	TRBJ2-5	NA	CATTIRGVETQYF	TGTGCCACCACCATCAGGGGGGTCGAGACCCAGTACTTC
TRBV24-1	NA	15	TRBJ1-5	TRBD1	CATSERGQLNQPQHF	TGTGCCACCAGCGAAAGGGGACAGCTCAATCAGCCCCAGCATTTT
TRBV5-5	NA	16	TRBJ1-2	NA	CASSLELRGANYGYTF	TGTGCCAGCAGCTTGGAGTTGCGGGGAGCTAACTATGGCTACACCTTC
TRBV30	NA	13	TRBJ1-5	NA	CAWSIQGGQPQHF	TGTGCCTGGAGCATACAGGGTGGGCAGCCCCAGCATTTT
TRBV30	NA	15	TRBJ2-7	TRBD1	CAWRTTGTASYEQYF	TGTGCCTGGAGAACTACCGGGACAGCCTCCTACGAGCAGTACTTC